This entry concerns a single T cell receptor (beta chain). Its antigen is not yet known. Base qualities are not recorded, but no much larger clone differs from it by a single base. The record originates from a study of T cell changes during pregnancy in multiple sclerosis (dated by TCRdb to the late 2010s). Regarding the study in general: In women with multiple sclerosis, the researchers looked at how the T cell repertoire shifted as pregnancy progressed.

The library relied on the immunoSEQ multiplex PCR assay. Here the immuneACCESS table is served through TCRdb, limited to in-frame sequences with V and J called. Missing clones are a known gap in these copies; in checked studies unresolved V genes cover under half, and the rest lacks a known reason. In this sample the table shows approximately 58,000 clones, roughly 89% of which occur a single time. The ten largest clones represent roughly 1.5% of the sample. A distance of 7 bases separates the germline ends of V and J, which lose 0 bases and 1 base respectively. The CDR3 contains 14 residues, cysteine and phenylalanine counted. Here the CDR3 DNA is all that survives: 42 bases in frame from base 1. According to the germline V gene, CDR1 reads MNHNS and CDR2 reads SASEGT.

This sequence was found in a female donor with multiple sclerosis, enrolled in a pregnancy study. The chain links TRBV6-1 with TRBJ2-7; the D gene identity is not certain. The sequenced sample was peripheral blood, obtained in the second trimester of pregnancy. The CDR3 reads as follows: CASSEASLSYEQYF. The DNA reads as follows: TGTGCCAGCAGTGAAGCGTCTTTGTCCTACGAGCAGTACTTC.